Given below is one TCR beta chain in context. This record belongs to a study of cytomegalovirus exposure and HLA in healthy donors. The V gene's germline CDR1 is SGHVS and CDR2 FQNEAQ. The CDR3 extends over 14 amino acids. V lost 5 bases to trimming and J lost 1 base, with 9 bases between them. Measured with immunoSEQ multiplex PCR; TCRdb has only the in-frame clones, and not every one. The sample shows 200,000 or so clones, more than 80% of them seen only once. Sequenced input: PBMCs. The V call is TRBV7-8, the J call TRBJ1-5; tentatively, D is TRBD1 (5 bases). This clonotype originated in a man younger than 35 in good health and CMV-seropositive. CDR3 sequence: CASSPGGSNQPQHF. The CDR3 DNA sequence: TGTGCCAGCAGCCCCGGGGGGAGCAATCAGCCCCAGCATTTT.